This TCR beta chain was identified during a study of Graves' ophthalmopathy and Graves' hyperthyroidism. Across the study: Over 18 months of follow-up, stable hyperthyroidism required that no ophthalmopathy appear.

In this sample, this clonotype turned up many times. Its specificity is unknown. Lactation, pregnancy, uncontrolled infections and other autoimmune diseases were all grounds for excluding patients. V was cut by 1 base and J by 4 bases, with 11 bases left in between. Germline V lookup: CDR1 SQVTM, CDR2 ANQGSEA. This CDR3 has 13 residues. Investigators amplified TCR beta CDR3 regions from RNA transcripts. HTBI primers primed a first-round RT-PCR, and a second-round multiplex PCR followed. TCRdb reprocessed the multiplex PCR reads with MiXCR, giving one entry per CDR3 protein. Of about 1.2 million distinct CDR3 sequences detected, 35% to 45% appear once; the ten largest clones hold roughly 11%. Study results and limitations: Most clonotypes expanded in thyroid above 0.001 frequency were present in blood too. Using 13 signatures, a model distinguished ophthalmopathy from stable hyperthyroidism, reaching around 87% sensitivity and 81.08% specificity.

This TCR came from an adult man with Graves' hyperthyroidism. This chain connects TRBV29-1 to TRBJ2-7; D uncertain. Specimen: peripheral blood or thyroid tissue (not recorded which). Here the CDR3 DNA reads TGCAGCGTTGAAGTGCCGGAAAATTACGAGCAGTACTTC. Residues: CSVEVPENYEQYF.